What follows describes a single T cell receptor (beta chain). There are 14 residues in the CDR3. V lost 0 bases to trimming and J lost 1 base, with 6 bases between them. This specimen belongs to a study of early T cells in non-severe SARS-CoV-2 infection. TCRdb used MiXCR to reprocess the 5' RACE reads, holding one entry per CDR3 protein. The table shows 20,000 to 25,000 distinct CDR3 sequences, with 4.8% occurring only once. The TCR was taken from an adult who was a healthcare worker with PCR-confirmed SARS-CoV-2 infection or an uninfected control (not recorded which). Sequenced sample: whole blood. V is TRBV12-3 or TRBV12-4 and J is TRBJ2-5; the D is unclear. The CDR3 is CASSLAGSQETQYF. CDR3 bases: TGTGCCAGCAGTTTAGCGGGATCCCAAGAGACCCAGTACTTC.